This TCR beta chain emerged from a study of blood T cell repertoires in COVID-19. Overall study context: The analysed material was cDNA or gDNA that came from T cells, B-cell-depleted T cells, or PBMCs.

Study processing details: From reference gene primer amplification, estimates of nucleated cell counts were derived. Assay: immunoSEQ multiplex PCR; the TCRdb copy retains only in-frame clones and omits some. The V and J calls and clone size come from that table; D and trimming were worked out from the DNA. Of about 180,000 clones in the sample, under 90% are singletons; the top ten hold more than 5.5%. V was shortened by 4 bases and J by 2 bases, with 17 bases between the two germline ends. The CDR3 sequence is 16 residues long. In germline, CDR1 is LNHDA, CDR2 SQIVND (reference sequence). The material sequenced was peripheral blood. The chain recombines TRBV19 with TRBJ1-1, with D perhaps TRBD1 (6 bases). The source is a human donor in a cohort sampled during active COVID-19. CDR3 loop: CASSKRGGSSNTEAFF. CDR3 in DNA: TGTGCCAGTAGTAAAAGGGGGGGTTCCTCAAACACTGAAGCTTTCTTT.